A selection of T cell receptor beta chains follows, all from one sample in a study of blood T cell repertoires in COVID-19. Repertoires were generated with immunoSEQ multiplex PCR, while TCRdb's copy carries only in-frame clones and drops some. The profile covers tens of thousands of clones, with 87% appearing a single time and roughly 18% taken by the ten largest. What was sequenced was peripheral blood. Every receptor here comes from a woman at least 80 years old with acute or convalescent COVID-19. Both conserved end residues are part of each CDR3. The order of the fields is clone size, V gene, D gene, J gene, CDR3 protein, CDR3 DNA. A D gene is named only where the DNA matches it firmly. Part of the rows lack a size; the others show once, few, many or a class for expanded clones.

clone size: NA; V gene: TRBV27; D gene: TRBD1; J gene: TRBJ1-5; CDR3 protein: CASRTTGVEQPQHF; CDR3 DNA: TGTGCCAGCAGGACCACAGGGGTGGAACAGCCCCAGCATTTT
clone size: NA; V gene: TRBV28; D gene: NA; J gene: TRBJ1-2; CDR3 protein: CASTNGGVTLGYTF; CDR3 DNA: TGTGCCAGCACCAACGGGGGGGTGACGCTCGGCTACACCTTC
clone size: once; V gene: TRBV6-6; D gene: NA; J gene: TRBJ2-1; CDR3 protein: CASSYGLGGNEQFF; CDR3 DNA: TGTGCCAGCAGTTACGGACTAGGGGGCAATGAGCAGTTCTTC
clone size: NA; V gene: TRBV19; D gene: NA; J gene: TRBJ1-6; CDR3 protein: CASRWAGDSPLHF; CDR3 DNA: TGTGCCAGTAGATGGGCAGGGGATTCACCCCTCCACTTT
clone size: few; V gene: TRBV6-1; D gene: NA; J gene: TRBJ2-3; CDR3 protein: CASSEKVGGRDTQYF; CDR3 DNA: TGTGCCAGCAGTGAAAAGGTGGGGGGGCGAGATACGCAGTATTTT
clone size: NA; V gene: TRBV6-1; D gene: NA; J gene: TRBJ2-3; CDR3 protein: CASASLDTQYF; CDR3 DNA: TGTGCCAGCGCCAGTCTCGATACGCAGTATTTT
clone size: NA; V gene: TRBV24-1; D gene: TRBD2; J gene: TRBJ2-1; CDR3 protein: CATSDRTSGAFYNEQFF; CDR3 DNA: TGTGCCACCAGTGATCGGACTAGCGGGGCGTTCTACAATGAGCAGTTCTTC
clone size: NA; V gene: TRBV5-1; D gene: NA; J gene: TRBJ2-3; CDR3 protein: CASSLVGGPQDTQYF; CDR3 DNA: TGCGCCAGCAGCCTGGTGGGCGGGCCACAAGATACGCAGTATTTT
clone size: NA; V gene: TRBV7-2; D gene: NA; J gene: TRBJ1-1; CDR3 protein: CASSLFGHLNTEAFF; CDR3 DNA: TGTGCCAGCAGCTTATTCGGACACCTGAACACTGAAGCTTTCTTT
clone size: NA; V gene: TRBV29-1; D gene: TRBD2; J gene: TRBJ2-1; CDR3 protein: CSVERTSGGPPNNEQFF; CDR3 DNA: TGCAGCGTTGAGAGGACTAGCGGGGGGCCTCCAAACAATGAGCAGTTCTTC
clone size: NA; V gene: TRBV7-2; D gene: TRBD2; J gene: TRBJ2-7; CDR3 protein: CASSLAPSGGGHEQYF; CDR3 DNA: TGTGCCAGCAGCTTAGCGCCTAGCGGGGGGGGCCACGAGCAGTACTTC
clone size: NA; V gene: TRBV7-9; D gene: TRBD2; J gene: TRBJ2-1; CDR3 protein: CASSPSAGLSHNNEQFF; CDR3 DNA: TGTGCCAGCAGCCCATCAGCGGGATTATCCCACAACAATGAGCAGTTCTTC
clone size: NA; V gene: TRBV6-5; D gene: NA; J gene: TRBJ1-2; CDR3 protein: CASRFPGLNYGYTF; CDR3 DNA: TGTGCCAGCAGATTTCCGGGATTGAACTATGGCTACACCTTC
clone size: NA; V gene: TRBV3-1/TRBV3-2; D gene: TRBD1; J gene: TRBJ1-1; CDR3 protein: CASRKTGENTEAFF; CDR3 DNA: TGTGCCAGCAGGAAGACAGGGGAGAACACTGAAGCTTTCTTT
clone size: few; V gene: TRBV19; D gene: NA; J gene: TRBJ1-1; CDR3 protein: CASSLQVSYTEAFF; CDR3 DNA: TGTGCCAGTAGCCTACAGGTTTCCTACACTGAAGCTTTCTTT
clone size: once; V gene: TRBV28; D gene: NA; J gene: TRBJ2-5; CDR3 protein: CASRDTDRLRETQYF; CDR3 DNA: TGTGCCAGCAGGGATACCGACAGGCTACGAGAGACCCAGTACTTC
clone size: NA; V gene: TRBV28; D gene: TRBD2; J gene: TRBJ2-1; CDR3 protein: CASRRVGLAGLSSYNEQFF; CDR3 DNA: TGTGCCAGCAGGCGCGTGGGACTAGCGGGGCTTAGCTCCTACAATGAGCAGTTCTTC
clone size: NA; V gene: TRBV5-6; D gene: TRBD1; J gene: TRBJ1-6; CDR3 protein: CASSARDRDSPLHF; CDR3 DNA: TGTGCCAGCAGCGCGAGGGACAGGGATTCACCCCTCCACTTT
clone size: NA; V gene: TRBV5-1; D gene: TRBD1; J gene: TRBJ2-7; CDR3 protein: CASGTGDYEQYF; CDR3 DNA: TGCGCCAGCGGGACAGGAGACTACGAGCAGTACTTC
clone size: NA; V gene: TRBV28; D gene: NA; J gene: TRBJ2-1; CDR3 protein: CASSTPGGGDEQFF; CDR3 DNA: TGTGCCAGCAGTACCCCAGGAGGGGGGGATGAGCAGTTCTTC
clone size: NA; V gene: TRBV30; D gene: TRBD2; J gene: TRBJ2-2; CDR3 protein: CAWSVRKSGRDTGELFF; CDR3 DNA: TGTGCCTGGAGTGTACGTAAAAGCGGGAGGGACACCGGGGAGCTGTTTTTT
clone size: NA; V gene: TRBV2; D gene: NA; J gene: TRBJ1-4; CDR3 protein: CASSVIAGEKLFF; CDR3 DNA: TGTGCCAGCAGTGTTATCGCGGGCGAAAAACTGTTTTTT
clone size: NA; V gene: TRBV7-2; D gene: TRBD1; J gene: TRBJ1-6; CDR3 protein: CASSGPGQGNSPLHF; CDR3 DNA: TGTGCCAGCAGCGGACCGGGACAGGGAAATTCACCCCTCCACTTT
clone size: NA; V gene: TRBV27; D gene: NA; J gene: TRBJ2-7; CDR3 protein: CASGLAGYEQYF; CDR3 DNA: TGTGCCAGCGGACTGGCAGGATACGAGCAGTACTTC
clone size: once; V gene: TRBV10-3; D gene: NA; J gene: TRBJ1-4; CDR3 protein: CAISESTGRGGNEKLFF; CDR3 DNA: TGTGCCATCAGTGAGTCGACTGGGAGGGGCGGGAATGAAAAACTGTTTTTT
clone size: NA; V gene: TRBV2; D gene: NA; J gene: TRBJ1-2; CDR3 protein: CASSENFYGYTF; CDR3 DNA: TGTGCCAGCAGTGAGAACTTCTATGGCTACACCTTC
clone size: NA; V gene: TRBV5-1; D gene: TRBD2; J gene: TRBJ2-2; CDR3 protein: CASSTGLAGVPGELFF; CDR3 DNA: TGCGCCAGCAGCACAGGACTAGCGGGAGTCCCCGGGGAGCTGTTTTTT
clone size: NA; V gene: TRBV19; D gene: TRBD1; J gene: TRBJ1-2; CDR3 protein: CASSHQGVVSGYTF; CDR3 DNA: TGTGCCAGTAGTCATCAGGGGGTGGTCTCAGGCTACACCTTC
clone size: NA; V gene: TRBV7-9; D gene: NA; J gene: TRBJ1-3; CDR3 protein: CASSFRGNTIYF; CDR3 DNA: TGTGCCAGCAGCTTTCGTGGAAACACCATATATTTT
clone size: NA; V gene: TRBV14; D gene: NA; J gene: TRBJ1-4; CDR3 protein: CASSQDRVSNEKLFF; CDR3 DNA: TGTGCCAGCAGCCAAGACAGGGTGTCGAATGAAAAACTGTTTTTT
clone size: once; V gene: TRBV28; D gene: TRBD1; J gene: TRBJ1-2; CDR3 protein: CASGSLNRGRYGYTF; CDR3 DNA: TGTGCCAGCGGATCCCTGAACAGGGGTCGCTATGGCTACACCTTC
clone size: NA; V gene: TRBV15; D gene: TRBD1; J gene: TRBJ1-2; CDR3 protein: CATSRTGQGYTF; CDR3 DNA: TGTGCCACCAGCAGGACAGGGCAGGGCTACACCTTC
clone size: NA; V gene: TRBV5-1; D gene: TRBD2; J gene: TRBJ2-1; CDR3 protein: CASSSKAGGPNEQFF; CDR3 DNA: TGCGCCAGCAGCTCAAAAGCGGGAGGGCCTAATGAGCAGTTCTTC
clone size: NA; V gene: TRBV28; D gene: NA; J gene: TRBJ2-1; CDR3 protein: CASRWTNYNEQFF; CDR3 DNA: TGTGCCAGCAGATGGACTAACTACAATGAGCAGTTCTTC